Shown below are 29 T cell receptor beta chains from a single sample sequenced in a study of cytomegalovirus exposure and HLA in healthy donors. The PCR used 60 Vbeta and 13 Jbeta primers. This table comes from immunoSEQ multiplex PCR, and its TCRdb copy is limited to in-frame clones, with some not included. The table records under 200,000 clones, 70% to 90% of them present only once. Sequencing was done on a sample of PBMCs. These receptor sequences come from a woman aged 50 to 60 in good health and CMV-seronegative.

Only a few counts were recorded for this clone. As DNA, the CDR3 is TGTGCCAGCACCGTCGGCTACGAGCAGTACTTC. Amino acid sequence: CASTVGYEQYF. This rearrangement joins TRBV25-1 to TRBJ2-7; D gene uncertain. Germline CDR1 and CDR2: MGHDK and SYGVNS. Trimming cost V 7 bases and J 3 bases, with 7 bases left between them. The CDR3 contains 11 residues.

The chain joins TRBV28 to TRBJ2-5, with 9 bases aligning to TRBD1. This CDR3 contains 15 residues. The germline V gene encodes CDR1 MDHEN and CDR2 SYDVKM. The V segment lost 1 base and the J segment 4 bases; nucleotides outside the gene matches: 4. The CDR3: CASSLLDRGGETQYF. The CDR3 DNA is TGTGCCAGCAGTTTATTGGACAGGGGAGGAGAGACCCAGTACTTC.

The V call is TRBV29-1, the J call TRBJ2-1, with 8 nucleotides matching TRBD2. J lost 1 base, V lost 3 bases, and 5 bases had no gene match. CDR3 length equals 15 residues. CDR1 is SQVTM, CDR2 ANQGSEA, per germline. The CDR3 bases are TGCAGCGTTGAGGTACTAGCGGAGTCCTACAATGAGCAGTTCTTC. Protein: CSVEVLAESYNEQFF.

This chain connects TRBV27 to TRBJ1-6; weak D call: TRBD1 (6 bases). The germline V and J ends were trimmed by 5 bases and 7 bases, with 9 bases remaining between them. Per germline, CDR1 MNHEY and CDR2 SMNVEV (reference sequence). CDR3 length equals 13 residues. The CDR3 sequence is CASSTTGNSPLHF. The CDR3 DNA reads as TGTGCCAGCAGTACCACAGGGAATTCACCCCTCCACTTT.

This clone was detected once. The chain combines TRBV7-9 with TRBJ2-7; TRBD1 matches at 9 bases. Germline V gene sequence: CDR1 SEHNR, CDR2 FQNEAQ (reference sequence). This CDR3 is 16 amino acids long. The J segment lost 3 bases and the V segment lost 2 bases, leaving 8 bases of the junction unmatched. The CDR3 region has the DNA TGTGCCAGCAGCTTATACGTGGGACAGGGTCACTACGAGCAGTACTTC. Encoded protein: CASSLYVGQGHYEQYF.

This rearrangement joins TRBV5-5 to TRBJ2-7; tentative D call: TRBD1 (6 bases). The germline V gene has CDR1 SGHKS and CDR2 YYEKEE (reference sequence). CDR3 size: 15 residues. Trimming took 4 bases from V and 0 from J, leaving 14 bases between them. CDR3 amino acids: CASSPQGHSSYEQYF. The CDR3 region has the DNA TGTGCCAGCAGCCCCCAGGGGCATAGCTCCTACGAGCAGTACTTC.

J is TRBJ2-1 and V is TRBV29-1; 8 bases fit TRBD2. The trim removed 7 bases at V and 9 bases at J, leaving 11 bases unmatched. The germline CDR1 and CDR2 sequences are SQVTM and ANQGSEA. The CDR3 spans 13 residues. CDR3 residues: CSGGLEGGGEQFF. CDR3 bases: TGCAGCGGGGGACTAGAGGGGGGAGGTGAGCAGTTCTTC.

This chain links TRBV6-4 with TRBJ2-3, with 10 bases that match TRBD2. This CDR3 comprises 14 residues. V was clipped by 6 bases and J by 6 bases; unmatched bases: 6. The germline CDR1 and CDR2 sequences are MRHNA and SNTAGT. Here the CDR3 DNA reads TGTGCCAGCAGCGCTAGCGGGGGTGAGGATACGCAGTATTTT. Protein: CASSASGGEDTQYF.

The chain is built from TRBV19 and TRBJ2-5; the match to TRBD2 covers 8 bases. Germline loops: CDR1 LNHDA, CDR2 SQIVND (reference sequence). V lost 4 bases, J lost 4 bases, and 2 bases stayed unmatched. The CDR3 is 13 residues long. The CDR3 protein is CASSKGLGETQYF. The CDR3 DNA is TGTGCCAGTAGTAAGGGACTAGGAGAGACCCAGTACTTC.

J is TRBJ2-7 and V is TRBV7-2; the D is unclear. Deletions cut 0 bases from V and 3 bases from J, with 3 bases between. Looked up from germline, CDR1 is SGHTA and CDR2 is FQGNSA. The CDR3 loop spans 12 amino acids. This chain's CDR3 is CASSLAHYEQYF. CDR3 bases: TGTGCCAGCAGCTTAGCCCACTACGAGCAGTACTTC.

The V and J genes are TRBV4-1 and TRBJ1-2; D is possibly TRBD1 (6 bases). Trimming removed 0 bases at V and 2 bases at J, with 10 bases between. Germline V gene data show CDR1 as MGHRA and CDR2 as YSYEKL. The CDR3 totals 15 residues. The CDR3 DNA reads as TGCGCCAGCAGCCAAGATGGGGGGGGCAACTATGGCTACACCTTC. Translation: CASSQDGGGNYGYTF.

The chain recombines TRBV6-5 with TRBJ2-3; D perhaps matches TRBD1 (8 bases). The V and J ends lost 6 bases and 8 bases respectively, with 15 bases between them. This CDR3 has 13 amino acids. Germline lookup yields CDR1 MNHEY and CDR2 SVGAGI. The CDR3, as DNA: TGTGCCAGCAGGACCACAGGGGGGGGTACGCAGTATTTT. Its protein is CASRTTGGGTQYF.

The CDR3 bases are TGTGCCAGTTCAAAGGCGGGGACCCGCTACGAGCAGTACTTC. Its translation is CASSKAGTRYEQYF. The rearrangement uses TRBV19 and TRBJ2-7; D might be TRBD2 (6 bases). Germline V gene lookup returns CDR1 LNHDA and CDR2 SQIVND (reference sequence). The CDR3 has 14 residues. Trimming removed 8 bases at V and 3 bases at J, with 17 bases between.

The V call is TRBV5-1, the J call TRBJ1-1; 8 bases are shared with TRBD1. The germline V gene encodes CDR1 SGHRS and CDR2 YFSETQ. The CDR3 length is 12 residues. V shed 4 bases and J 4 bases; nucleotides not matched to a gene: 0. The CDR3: CASSTGGTEAFF. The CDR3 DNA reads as TGCGCCAGCAGCACAGGGGGCACTGAAGCTTTCTTT. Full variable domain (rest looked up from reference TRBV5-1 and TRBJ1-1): KAGVTQTPRYLIKTRGQQVTLSCSPISGHRSVSWYQQTPGQGLQFLFEYFSETQRNKGNFPGRFSGRQFSNSRSEMNVSTLELGDSALYLCASSTGGTEAFFGQGTRLTVV.

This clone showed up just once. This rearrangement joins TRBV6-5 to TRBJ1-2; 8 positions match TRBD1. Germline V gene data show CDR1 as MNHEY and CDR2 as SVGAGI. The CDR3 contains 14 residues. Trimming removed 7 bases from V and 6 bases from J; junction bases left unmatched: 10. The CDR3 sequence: CASNSGQGRDGYTF. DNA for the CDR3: TGTGCCAGCAATTCAGGACAGGGAAGAGATGGCTACACCTTC.

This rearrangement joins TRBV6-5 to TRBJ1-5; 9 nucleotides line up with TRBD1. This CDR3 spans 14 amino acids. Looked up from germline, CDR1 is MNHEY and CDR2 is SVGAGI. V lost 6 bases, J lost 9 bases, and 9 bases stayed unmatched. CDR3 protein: CASSPGTGPRPQHF. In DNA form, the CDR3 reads TGTGCCAGCAGCCCTGGGACAGGGCCCCGGCCCCAGCATTTT.

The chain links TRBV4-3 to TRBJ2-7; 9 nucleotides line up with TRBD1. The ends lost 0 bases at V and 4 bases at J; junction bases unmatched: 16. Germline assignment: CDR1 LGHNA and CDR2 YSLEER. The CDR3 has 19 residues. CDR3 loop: CASSQEEEGRDRAVYEQYF. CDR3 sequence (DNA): TGCGCCAGCAGCCAAGAAGAGGAGGGACGGGACAGGGCTGTATACGAGCAGTACTTC.

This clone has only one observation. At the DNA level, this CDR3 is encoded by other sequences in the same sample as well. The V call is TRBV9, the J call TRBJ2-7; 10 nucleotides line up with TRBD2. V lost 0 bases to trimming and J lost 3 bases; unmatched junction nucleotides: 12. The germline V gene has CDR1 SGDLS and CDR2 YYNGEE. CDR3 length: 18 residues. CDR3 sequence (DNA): TGTGCCAGCAGCGTAGAGCCTCCACCGGGACTAGCGAACTACGAGCAGTACTTC. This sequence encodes CASSVEPPPGLANYEQYF.

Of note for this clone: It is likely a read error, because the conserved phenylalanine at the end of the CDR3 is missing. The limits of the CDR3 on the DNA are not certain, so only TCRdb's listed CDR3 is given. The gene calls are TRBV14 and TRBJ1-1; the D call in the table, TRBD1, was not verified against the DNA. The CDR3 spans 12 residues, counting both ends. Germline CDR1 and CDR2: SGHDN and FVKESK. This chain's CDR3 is CASSQIRDSRFS.

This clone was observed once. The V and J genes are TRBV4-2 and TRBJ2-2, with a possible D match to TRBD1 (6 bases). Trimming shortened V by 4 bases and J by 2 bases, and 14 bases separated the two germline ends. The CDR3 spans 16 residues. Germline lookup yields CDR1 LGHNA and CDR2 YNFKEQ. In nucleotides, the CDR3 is TGTGCCAGCAGCCGCCTAGGGGGTCGAAACACCGGGGAGCTGTTTTTT. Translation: CASSRLGGRNTGELFF.

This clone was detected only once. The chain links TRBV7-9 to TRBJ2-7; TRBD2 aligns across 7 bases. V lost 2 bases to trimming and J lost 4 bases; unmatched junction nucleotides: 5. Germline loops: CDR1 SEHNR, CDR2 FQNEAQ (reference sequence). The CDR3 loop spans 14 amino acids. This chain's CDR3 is CASSLLAETYEQYF. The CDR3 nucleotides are TGTGCCAGCAGCTTACTAGCGGAAACTTACGAGCAGTACTTC.

CDR3 nucleotide sequence: TGTGCCAGCCGCGAAGGACTCACCTCTGGAAACACCATATATTTT. It translates to CASREGLTSGNTIYF. The chain recombines TRBV28 with TRBJ1-3; D gene unclear. Deletions cut 8 bases from V and 0 bases from J, with 14 bases between. The CDR3 extends over 15 amino acids. The germline gives CDR1 MDHEN, CDR2 SYDVKM.

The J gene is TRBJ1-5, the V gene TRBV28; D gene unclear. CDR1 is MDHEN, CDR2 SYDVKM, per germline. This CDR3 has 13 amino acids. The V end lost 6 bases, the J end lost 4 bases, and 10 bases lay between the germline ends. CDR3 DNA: TGTGCCAGCAGCCCCGTACGGAATCAGCCCCAGCATTTT. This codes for CASSPVRNQPQHF. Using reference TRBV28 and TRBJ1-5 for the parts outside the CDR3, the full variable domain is DVKVTQSSRYLVKRTGEKVFLECVQDMDHENMFWYRQDPGLGLRLIYFSYDVKMKEKGDIPEGYSVSREKKERFSLILESASTNQTSMYLCASSPVRNQPQHFGDGTRLSIL.

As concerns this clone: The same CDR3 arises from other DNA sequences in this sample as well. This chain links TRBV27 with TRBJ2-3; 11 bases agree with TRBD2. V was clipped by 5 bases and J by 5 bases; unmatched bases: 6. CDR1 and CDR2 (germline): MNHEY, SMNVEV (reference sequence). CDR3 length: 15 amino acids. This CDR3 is CASSSPGLAGDTQYF. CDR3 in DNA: TGTGCCAGCAGTAGTCCTGGACTAGCGGGAGATACGCAGTATTTT.

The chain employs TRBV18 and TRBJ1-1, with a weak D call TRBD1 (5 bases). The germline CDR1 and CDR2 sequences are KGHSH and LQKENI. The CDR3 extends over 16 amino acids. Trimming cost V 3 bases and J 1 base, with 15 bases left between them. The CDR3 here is CASSPPNGGANTEAFF. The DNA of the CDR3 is TGTGCCAGCTCACCTCCAAATGGAGGGGCGAACACTGAAGCTTTCTTT.

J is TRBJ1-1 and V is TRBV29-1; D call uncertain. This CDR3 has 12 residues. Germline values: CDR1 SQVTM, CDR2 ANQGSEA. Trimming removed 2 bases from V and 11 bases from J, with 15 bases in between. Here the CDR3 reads CSVEKGGPRAFF. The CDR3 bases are TGCAGCGTTGAAAAGGGAGGGCCCCGCGCTTTCTTT.

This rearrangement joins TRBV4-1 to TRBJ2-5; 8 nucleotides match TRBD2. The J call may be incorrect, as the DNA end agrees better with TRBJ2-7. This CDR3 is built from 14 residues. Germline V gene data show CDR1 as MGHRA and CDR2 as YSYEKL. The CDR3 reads CASSQPGLAYEQYF. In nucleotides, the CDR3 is TGCGCCAGCAGCCAGCCGGGACTAGCCTACGAGCAGTACTTC.

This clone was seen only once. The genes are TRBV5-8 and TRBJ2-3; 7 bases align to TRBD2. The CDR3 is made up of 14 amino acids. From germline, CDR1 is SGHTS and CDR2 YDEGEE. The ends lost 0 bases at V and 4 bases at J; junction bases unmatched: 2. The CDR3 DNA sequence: TGTGCCAGCAGCTTGGCGGGGAGGGCAGATACGCAGTATTTT. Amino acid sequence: CASSLAGRADTQYF.

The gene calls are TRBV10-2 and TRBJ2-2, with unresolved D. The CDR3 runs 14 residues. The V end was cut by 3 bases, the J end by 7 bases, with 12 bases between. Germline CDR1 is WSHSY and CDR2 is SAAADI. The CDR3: CASSDDTRHGELFF. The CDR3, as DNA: TGCGCCAGCAGTGATGACACCCGGCACGGGGAGCTGTTTTTT.